This entry lists 10 T cell receptor beta chains sequenced from one sample in a study of blood T cell repertoires in COVID-19. Generated by immunoSEQ multiplex PCR, the TCRdb table keeps only in-frame clones and is missing some. The sample consists of about 100,000 clones, less than 90% of them appearing once. Material: peripheral blood. Receptors originate from a young man in a cohort sampled during active COVID-19.

The chain links TRBV5-6 to TRBJ2-7, with 9 bases fitting TRBD1. Per germline, CDR1 SGHDT and CDR2 YYEEEE. V lost 4 bases, J lost 5 bases, and 19 bases stayed unmatched. The CDR3 contains 18 residues. The CDR3: CASSGWVSGTGYHDEQYF. CDR3 nucleotides: TGTGCCAGCAGCGGTTGGGTCAGTGGGACAGGGTACCATGACGAGCAGTACTTC.

The sample holds one count of this clone. The V gene is TRBV7-2, the J gene TRBJ2-7; 11 bases fit TRBD2. CDR1 and CDR2 from the germline V gene are SGHTA and FQGNSA. The CDR3 has 16 amino acids. V trimming: 4 bases; J trimming: 0 bases; junction bases outside the gene matches: 5. Here the CDR3 reads CASSSATSGDSYEQYF. The CDR3 bases are TGTGCCAGCAGCTCCGCGACTAGCGGGGACTCCTACGAGCAGTACTTC.

This rearrangement joins TRBV5-4 to TRBJ1-6, with D unresolved. Trimming took off 1 base at V and 7 bases at J, with 9 bases between the two ends. The germline CDR1 and CDR2 sequences are SGHNT and YYREEE (reference sequence). CDR3 length: 14 residues. The CDR3 DNA is TGTGCCAGCAGCTTGAGGAGTACGAATTCACCCCTCCACTTT. This sequence encodes CASSLRSTNSPLHF.

The J gene is TRBJ2-2, the V gene TRBV7-9; 7 bases map to TRBD1. V was pared by 3 bases and J by 4 bases, with 5 bases of the junction left unmatched. Germline-derived CDR1 and CDR2 are SEHNR and FQNEAQ (reference sequence). The CDR3 is 15 residues long. The CDR3 loop reads CASSLIGGITGELFF. In DNA, the CDR3 is TGTGCCAGCAGCTTGATAGGGGGCATCACCGGGGAGCTGTTTTTT.

J is TRBJ2-7 and V is TRBV10-3, with D possibly being TRBD1 (5 bases). The CDR3 has 13 residues. Trimming took off 4 bases at V and 5 bases at J, with 12 bases between the two ends. CDR1 and CDR2 (germline): ENHRY, SYGVKD. CDR3: CAISAGNTHEQYF. CDR3 coding DNA: TGTGCCATCAGTGCAGGGAACACCCACGAGCAGTACTTC.

V is TRBV6-1 and J is TRBJ1-2; TRBD1 matches at 7 bases. The junction had 10 bases not matched to a gene; V was cut back by 2 bases and J by 4 bases. Per germline, CDR1 MNHNS and CDR2 SASEGT. The CDR3 loop spans 16 amino acids. CDR3 DNA: TGTGCCAGCAGTGAAAGAGGAGGAGGGGGCACCTATGGCTACACCTTC. As protein: CASSERGGGGTYGYTF.

The chain combines TRBV11-2 with TRBJ1-2; TRBD1 matches 9 bases. Germline V gene sequence: CDR1 SGHAT, CDR2 FQNNGV. Trimming took 3 bases from V and 7 from J; bases not matched to a gene: 9. The length of the CDR3 is 15 residues. CDR3 coding DNA: TGTGCCAGCAGCTTTGGGACAGGGCTTAGTGGTGGCTACACCTTC. It codes for CASSFGTGLSGGYTF.

The chain carries TRBV27 and TRBJ2-7, with 8 bases identical to TRBD2. V lost 2 bases, J lost 2 bases, and 5 bases stayed unmatched. CDR1 is MNHEY and CDR2 is SMNVEV in the germline V gene (reference sequence). CDR3 size: 15 residues. CDR3 residues: CASSLARGGAYEQYF. The CDR3 DNA is TGTGCCAGCAGTTTAGCCCGGGGGGGCGCCTACGAGCAGTACTTC.

In DNA form, the CDR3 reads TGTGCCAGCAGCTTGAGTGGTGGCTTCAGCTCCTATAATTCACCCCTCCACTTT. Translation gives CASSLSGGFSSYNSPLHF. V and J are TRBV5-8 and TRBJ1-6, with unresolved D. The germline CDR1 and CDR2 sequences are SGHTS and YDEGEE. The CDR3 runs 18 residues. V lost 1 base to trimming and J lost 0 bases, with 14 bases between them. The full variable domain, in which reference TRBV5-8 and TRBJ1-6 provide the parts outside the CDR3, is EAGVTQSPTHLIKTRGQQATLRCSPISGHTSVYWYQQALGLGLQFLLWYDEGEERNRGNFPPRFSGRQFPNYSSELNVNALELEDSALYLCASSLSGGFSSYNSPLHFGNGTRLTVT.

This clone has a single count. The gene calls are TRBV11-2 and TRBJ2-7; 7 bases line up with TRBD2. J gave up 6 bases and V 5 bases, and 10 bases lay outside the gene matches. The CDR3 runs to 14 residues. CDR1 is SGHAT and CDR2 is FQNNGV in the germline V gene. CDR3 sequence: CASSPRDYHPEQYF. CDR3 sequence (DNA): TGTGCCAGCAGCCCTCGGGACTACCATCCCGAGCAGTACTTC.